The 26 T cell receptor beta chains presented below share a single source sample, sequenced in a study of blood T cell repertoires in COVID-19 (dated by TCRdb to 2019 to 2021). Libraries were constructed by the immunoSEQ multiplex PCR assay. TCRdb took this table from immuneACCESS and kept in-frame rearrangements with V and J called. Such tables lack part of the clones; where checked against another copy, unresolved V genes explain under half of the gap, and the rest is unexplained. The sample profile shows about 250,000 clones; around 89% of them were found once. The ten largest clones represent less than 3% of the sample. Material: PBMCs or T cells enriched from blood (not recorded which). The receptor set was obtained from a woman aged 45-65 years who had recovered from COVID-19.

The V gene is TRBV5-1, the J gene TRBJ2-7, with 9 bases matching TRBD2. The J segment lost 2 bases and the V segment lost 7 bases, leaving 7 bases of the junction unmatched. The CDR3 totals 14 residues. CDR1 and CDR2 from the germline V gene are SGHRS and YFSETQ. DNA for the CDR3: TGCGCCAGCGCCACGACTAGCGGTGCCTACGAGCAGTACTTC. Translating it yields CASATTSGAYEQYF.

The V gene is TRBV7-2, the J gene TRBJ1-5; 7 nucleotides match TRBD1. CDR3 length: 14 residues. Trimming cost V 4 bases and J 7 bases; bases outside gene matches: 7. Germline values: CDR1 SGHTA, CDR2 FQGNSA. Written as DNA, the CDR3 is TGTGCCAGCAGCTCTAGACAGGGTGTCCAGCCCCAGCATTTT. It translates to CASSSRQGVQPQHF.

This chain connects TRBV3-1 (or the pseudogene TRBV3-2) to TRBJ1-1; TRBD1 agrees at 8 bases. CDR1 LGHDT and CDR2 YNNKEL come from the germline V gene (reference sequence). V trimming: 7 bases; J trimming: 1 base; junction bases outside the gene matches: 14. The CDR3 contains 17 residues. The CDR3 is CASKERAGQGKNTEAFF. In DNA form, the CDR3 reads TGTGCCAGCAAGGAGAGGGCCGGACAGGGCAAGAACACTGAAGCTTTCTTT.

This rearrangement joins TRBV28 to TRBJ2-7; 8 bases line up with TRBD1. The CDR3 has 15 residues. After removal of 2 bases from V and 2 bases from J, the junction contained 5 bases not matched to a gene. Per germline, CDR1 MDHEN and CDR2 SYDVKM. CDR3 region: CASSLPRDRPYEQYF. CDR3 nucleotides: TGTGCCAGCAGTTTACCCCGGGACAGGCCCTACGAGCAGTACTTC.

The chain combines TRBV5-1 with TRBJ2-3, with D possibly TRBD1 on 5 matching bases. Germline CDR1 is SGHRS and CDR2 is YFSETQ. V was shortened by 5 bases and J by 1 base, with 14 bases between the two germline ends. The CDR3 sequence is 15 residues long. The CDR3 spells CASSKTGQGTDTQYF. DNA for the CDR3: TGCGCCAGCAGTAAAACAGGCCAGGGCACAGATACGCAGTATTTT.

V and J are TRBV18 and TRBJ1-3; D uncertain. This CDR3 spans 16 amino acids. V was clipped by 0 bases and J by 0 bases, with 9 bases between them. Per the germline V gene, CDR1 is KGHSH and CDR2 is LQKENI. CDR3 in DNA: TGTGCCAGCTCACCACCGATTACTAGCTCTGGAAACACCATATATTTT. Encoded protein: CASSPPITSSGNTIYF. Full variable domain (remainder filled in from reference TRBV18 and TRBJ1-3): NAGVMQNPRHLVRRRGQEARLRCSPMKGHSHVYWYRQLPEEGLKFMVYLQKENIIDESGMPKERFSAEFPKEGPSILRIQQVVRGDSAAYFCASSPPITSSGNTIYFGEGSWLTVV.

The rearrangement joins TRBV11-2 to TRBJ2-7, with 9 bases identical to TRBD1. Germline lookup yields CDR1 SGHAT and CDR2 FQNNGV. The trim removed 3 bases at V and 4 bases at J, leaving 4 bases unmatched. CDR3 length: 14 amino acids. The CDR3 reads CASSFPGQGYEQYF. The CDR3, as DNA: TGTGCCAGCAGCTTCCCGGGACAGGGTTACGAGCAGTACTTC. Full variable domain (remainder filled in from reference TRBV11-2 and TRBJ2-7): EAGVAQSPRYKIIEKRQSVAFWCNPISGHATLYWYQQILGQGPKLLIQFQNNGVVDDSQLPKDRFSAERLKGVDSTLKIQPAKLEDSAVYLCASSFPGQGYEQYFGPGTRLTVT.

This clone was detected only a few times. The CDR3 DNA sequence: TGTGCCAGCAGCGTAGGTGGACTAGACTACAATGAGCAGTTCTTC. As protein: CASSVGGLDYNEQFF. This sequence joins TRBV9 and TRBJ2-1; 7 bases align to TRBD2. With V trimmed by 0 bases and J by 3 bases, 3 bases remained unmatched. The CDR3 is made up of 15 amino acids. CDR1 is SGDLS and CDR2 is YYNGEE in the germline V gene.

This chain uses TRBV2 with TRBJ2-1; possible D gene TRBD2, 5 bases. V dropped 3 bases and J dropped 8 bases, with 17 bases sitting between them. The germline gives CDR1 SNHLY, CDR2 FYNNEI. The CDR3 spans 15 residues. CDR3 amino acids: CASSENRLPTDEQFF. The CDR3 coding sequence is TGTGCCAGCAGTGAGAATCGACTACCGACCGATGAGCAGTTCTTC.

In this sample, this clone turned up once. V gene TRBV7-9 combines with J gene TRBJ2-1; D remains unclear. Trimming shortened V by 1 base and J by 7 bases, and 5 bases separated the two germline ends. Germline-derived CDR1 and CDR2 are SEHNR and FQNEAQ (reference sequence). The CDR3 covers 12 residues. CDR3 in amino acids: CASSLVLNEQFF. CDR3 bases: TGTGCCAGCAGCTTAGTTTTAAATGAGCAGTTCTTC.

The chain combines TRBV6-5 with TRBJ1-5; D is possibly TRBD1 (5 bases). The CDR3 length is 13 residues. The V end lost 6 bases, the J end lost 5 bases, and 11 bases lay between the germline ends. Per the germline V gene, CDR1 is MNHEY and CDR2 is SVGAGI. Written as DNA, the CDR3 is TGTGCCAGCAGAACCTTCAGGGATCAGCCCCAGCATTTT. Translated, it gives CASRTFRDQPQHF.

The chain links TRBV27 to TRBJ2-1; 10 nucleotides line up with TRBD2. CDR3 length equals 14 residues. Looked up from germline, CDR1 is MNHEY and CDR2 is SMNVEV (reference sequence). Trimming cost V 0 bases and J 13 bases; bases outside gene matches: 6. The CDR3 DNA reads TGTGCCAGCAGTTTATCCCGACTAGCGGGTTATCAGTTCTTC. The encoded protein is CASSLSRLAGYQFF.

The chain employs TRBV10-3 and TRBJ2-1; TRBD2 matches at 10 bases. The CDR3 spans 16 residues. The V gene's germline CDR1 is ENHRY and CDR2 SYGVKD. The V and J ends lost 4 bases and 9 bases, in that order; junction bases with no gene match: 12. For the CDR3, the DNA is TGTGCCATCAGTGCTGGGTCTAGCGGGAGTCGGCTTGAGCAGTTCTTC. Translation: CAISAGSSGSRLEQFF.

The V and J genes are TRBV30 and TRBJ1-1; TRBD1 agrees at 9 bases. The ends lost 6 bases at V and 5 bases at J; junction bases unmatched: 10. CDR1 is GTSNPN, CDR2 SVGIG, per germline (reference sequence). CDR3 length: 14 residues. The DNA for the CDR3 is TGTGCCTGCAACGGTGACAGGGGGGGGACTGAAGCTTTCTTT. Its translation is CACNGDRGGTEAFF.

The rearrangement links TRBV4-2 to TRBJ1-5; D possibly corresponds to TRBD1 (5 bases). Germline values: CDR1 LGHNA, CDR2 YNFKEQ. The length of the CDR3 is 14 residues. Trimming shortened V by 3 bases and J by 6 bases, and 12 bases separated the two germline ends. The CDR3, as DNA: TGTGCCAGCAGCCATGGGGCTGAAGGTCAGCCCCAGCATTTT. It is translated as CASSHGAEGQPQHF.

The V gene is TRBV7-3, the J gene TRBJ2-2; 9 positions agree with TRBD2. Germline assignment: CDR1 SGHTA and CDR2 FQGTGA. The CDR3 sequence is 16 residues long. After removal of 5 bases from V and 7 bases from J, the junction contained 11 bases not matched to a gene. CDR3 sequence: CASSPRPAGGGGELFF. The CDR3, as DNA: TGTGCCAGCAGCCCGCGGCCAGCGGGAGGTGGCGGGGAGCTGTTTTTT.

This clone appeared once. V is TRBV27 and J is TRBJ1-6; D gene ambiguous. Trimming cost V 2 bases and J 9 bases, with 8 bases left between them. Germline V gene data show CDR1 as MNHEY and CDR2 as SMNVEV (reference sequence). The CDR3 totals 13 residues. The CDR3: CASSLVGSSPLHF. The DNA of the CDR3 is TGTGCCAGCAGTTTAGTAGGGAGTTCACCCCTCCACTTT.

The rearrangement links TRBV28 to TRBJ1-1; perhaps TRBD1 as D (6 bases). Germline V gene lookup returns CDR1 MDHEN and CDR2 SYDVKM. Between the trimmed V and J ends, which lost 4 bases and 4 bases, there was a span of 13 bases. This CDR3 is 14 amino acids long. The CDR3 region is CASSYRRGTTEAFF. Here the CDR3 DNA reads TGTGCCAGCAGTTATCGCAGGGGCACCACTGAAGCTTTCTTT.

On this clone itself: The sample contains more than one DNA sequence encoding this CDR3. J is TRBJ1-2 and V is TRBV9, with D hard to call. The CDR3 loop spans 13 amino acids. CDR1 and CDR2 (germline): SGDLS, YYNGEE. Trimming took 0 bases from V and 2 from J, leaving 5 bases between them. The CDR3 sequence is CASSVDSNYGYTF. The CDR3 DNA is TGTGCCAGCAGCGTAGACAGCAACTATGGCTACACCTTC.

V is TRBV28 and J is TRBJ2-5; D not resolved. Germline V gene lookup returns CDR1 MDHEN and CDR2 SYDVKM. CDR3 length: 14 amino acids. Deletions cut 4 bases from V and 4 bases from J, with 13 bases between. The CDR3 region is CASSSETSTETQYF. The CDR3 DNA sequence: TGTGCCAGCAGTTCAGAAACCTCAACAGAGACCCAGTACTTC.

In its sample, this clone was seen once. V usage is TRBV10-3 and J usage is TRBJ2-7, with TRBD2 matching over 8 bases. CDR3 length: 13 residues. Germline CDR1 reads ENHRY; CDR2 reads SYGVKD. The V and J ends lost 6 bases and 5 bases, in that order; junction bases with no gene match: 6. CDR3 in DNA: TGTGCCATCAGGGGAGCGGGAGCCGACGAGCAGTACTTC. Protein product: CAIRGAGADEQYF.

The gene calls are TRBV27 and TRBJ1-1, with 7 bases lining up with TRBD1. Trimming at V came to 5 bases and at J to 2 bases, leaving 5 bases not matched to a gene. The CDR3 runs to 14 residues. Germline-derived CDR1 and CDR2 are MNHEY and SMNVEV (reference sequence). CDR3 residues: CASSLDRVNTEAFF. The CDR3 DNA is TGTGCCAGCAGTCTCGACAGGGTAAACACTGAAGCTTTCTTT.

With regard to this clone: The same CDR3 arises from other DNA sequences in this sample as well. The V call is TRBV5-1, the J call TRBJ1-1; D remains unclear. Germline CDR1 SGHRS, CDR2 YFSETQ. Trimming stripped 3 bases from V and 1 base from J, with 10 bases between. This CDR3 is built from 14 residues. CDR3 sequence (DNA): TGCGCCAGCAGCTCCTTCGACAAGAACACTGAAGCTTTCTTT. Translating gives CASSSFDKNTEAFF.

V and J are TRBV30 and TRBJ1-3; D possibly corresponds to TRBD1 (5 bases). The CDR3 is 13 residues long. The V end lost 2 bases, the J end lost 3 bases, and 8 bases lay between the germline ends. Germline V gene lookup returns CDR1 GTSNPN and CDR2 SVGIG (reference sequence). The CDR3 nucleotides read TGTGCCTGGAGTACGGGGGATGGAAACACCATATATTTT. This sequence encodes CAWSTGDGNTIYF.

The chain couples TRBV28 to TRBJ1-2; 9 bases map to TRBD1. Germline CDR1 reads MDHEN; CDR2 reads SYDVKM. With V trimmed by 5 bases and J by 3 bases, 4 bases remained unmatched. The CDR3 spans 14 residues. CDR3 in amino acids: CASSTGGVDYGYTF. The CDR3 nucleotides read TGTGCCAGCAGTACAGGGGGCGTCGACTATGGCTACACCTTC.

The chain has TRBV4-1 and TRBJ1-5; D is undetermined. The CDR3 is 15 amino acids. The germline V gene encodes CDR1 MGHRA and CDR2 YSYEKL. Trimming left V 4 bases short and J 7 bases short, with 17 bases between. CDR3 residues: CASSPPSMLNQPQHF. DNA of the CDR3: TGCGCCAGCAGCCCTCCGAGCATGTTGAACCAGCCCCAGCATTTT.